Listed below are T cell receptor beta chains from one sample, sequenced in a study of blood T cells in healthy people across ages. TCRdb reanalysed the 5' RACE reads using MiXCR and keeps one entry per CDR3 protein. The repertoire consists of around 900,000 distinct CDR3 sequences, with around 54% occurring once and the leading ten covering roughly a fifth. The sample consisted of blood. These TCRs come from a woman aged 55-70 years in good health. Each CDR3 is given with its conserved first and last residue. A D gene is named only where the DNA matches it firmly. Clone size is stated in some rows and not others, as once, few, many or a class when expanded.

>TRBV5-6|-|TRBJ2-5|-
TGTGCCAGCACCCTGGGTACTCCCAAAGAGACCCAGTACTTC
CASTLGTPKETQYF
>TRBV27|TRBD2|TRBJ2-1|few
TGTGCCAGCAGTAGTGCGACTAGCGGGAGCTCCTACAATGAGCAGTTCTTC
CASSSATSGSSYNEQFF
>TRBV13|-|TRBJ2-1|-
TGTGCCAGCAGCCTAGGGTTGGGGAGCGCCTACAATGAGCAGTTCTTC
CASSLGLGSAYNEQFF
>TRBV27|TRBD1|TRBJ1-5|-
TGTGCCAGCAGTTTAAGGACAGGGCATCAGCCCCAGCATTTT
CASSLRTGHQPQHF
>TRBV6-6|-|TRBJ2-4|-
TGTGCCAGCAGCCCGACAGGGACTAAGAACATTCAGTACTTC
CASSPTGTKNIQYF
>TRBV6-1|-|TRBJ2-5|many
TGTGCCAGCAGTGACAGGGCCCAGACCCAGTACTTC
CASSDRAQTQYF
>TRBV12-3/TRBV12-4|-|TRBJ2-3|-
TGTGCCAGCAGTTTTTGGGGCGTATCTAGCACAGATACGCAGTATTTT
CASSFWGVSSTDTQYF
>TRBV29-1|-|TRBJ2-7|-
TGCAGCGTTGAAGCGGTCCCCTACGAGCAGTACTTC
CSVEAVPYEQYF
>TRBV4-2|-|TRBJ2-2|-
TGTGCCAGCAGCCCACGTCCGGGCGAGAACACCGGGGAGCTGTTTTTT
CASSPRPGENTGELFF
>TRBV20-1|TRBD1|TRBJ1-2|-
TGCAGTGCTAACCCTACAGGGGGAAACTATGGCTACACCTTC
CSANPTGGNYGYTF
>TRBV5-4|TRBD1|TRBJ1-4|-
TGTGCCAGCAGCTTGGAAGGGACAGCTAATGAAAAACTGTTTTTT
CASSLEGTANEKLFF
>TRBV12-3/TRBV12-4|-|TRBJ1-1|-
TGTGCCAGCAGTTGGAATGCAATCCGGAACACTGAAGCTTTCTTT
CASSWNAIRNTEAFF
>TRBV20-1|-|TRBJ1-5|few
TGCAGTGCTAGTTTAGGGCAGGGTCAGCCCCAGCATTTT
CSASLGQGQPQHF
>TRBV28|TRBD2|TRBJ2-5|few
TGTGCCAGCAGTTTGGCGGGGGGGCAGTACTTC
CASSLAGGQYF
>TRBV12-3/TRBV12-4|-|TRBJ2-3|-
TGTGCCAGCAGCCGCGGGAAGAGCGCAGATACGCAGTATTTT
CASSRGKSADTQYF
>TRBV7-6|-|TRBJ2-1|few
TGTGCCAGCAGCCCATTAATAGTACAGGGTTACAATGAGCAGTTCTTC
CASSPLIVQGYNEQFF
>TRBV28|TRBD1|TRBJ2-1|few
TGTGCCAGCAGTTTTAGTGGACGTCGTTCCGGGACAGGAACCTACAATGAGCAGTTCTTC
CASSFSGRRSGTGTYNEQFF
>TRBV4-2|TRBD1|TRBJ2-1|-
TGTGCCAGCAGCGTCCATTCCGGGACAGGAGAATATGAGCAGTTCTTC
CASSVHSGTGEYEQFF
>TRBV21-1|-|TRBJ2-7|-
TGTGCCAGCAGCACACAGGGGGGGTCCCACGAGCAGTACTTC
CASSTQGGSHEQYF
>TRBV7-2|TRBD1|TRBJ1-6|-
TGTGCCAGCAACAGAGATCGCCAGGGACAGGGCAATAATTCACCCCTCCACTTT
CASNRDRQGQGNNSPLHF
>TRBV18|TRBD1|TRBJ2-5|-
TGTGCCAGCTCTCAGGGGGAGATTGAGACCCAGTACTTC
CASSQGEIETQYF
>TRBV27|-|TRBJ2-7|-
TGTGCCAGCAGTTTACGGGGCCCCGGGCTCTCCTACGAGCAGTACTTC
CASSLRGPGLSYEQYF
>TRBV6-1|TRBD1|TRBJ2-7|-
TGTGCCAGCAGTGAGGGACAGGTTGTCGAGCAGTACTTC
CASSEGQVVEQYF
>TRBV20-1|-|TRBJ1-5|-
TGCAGTGCTAGTCAGGGTGATCAGCCCCAGCATTTT
CSASQGDQPQHF